This record concerns one T cell receptor (beta chain) sequence. V was clipped by 0 bases and J by 10 bases; unmatched bases: 4. Germline V lookup: CDR1 MNHEY, CDR2 SMNVEV (reference sequence). CDR3 size: 16 residues. These data are taken from a study of technical replicates of blood from several donors. TCRdb's copy holds only in-frame clones and misses some; the assay was immunoSEQ multiplex PCR. Here the sample spans 80,000 or so clones, 90% to 95% being singletons. The specimen was T cells isolated from PBMCs. This TCR was sampled from a human donor in good health. V is TRBV27 and J is TRBJ2-1; 15 bases are a match to TRBD2. CDR3 residues: CASSLSRTSGRAEQFF. CDR3 DNA: TGTGCCAGCAGTTTATCTCGGACTAGCGGGAGGGCCGAGCAGTTCTTC.